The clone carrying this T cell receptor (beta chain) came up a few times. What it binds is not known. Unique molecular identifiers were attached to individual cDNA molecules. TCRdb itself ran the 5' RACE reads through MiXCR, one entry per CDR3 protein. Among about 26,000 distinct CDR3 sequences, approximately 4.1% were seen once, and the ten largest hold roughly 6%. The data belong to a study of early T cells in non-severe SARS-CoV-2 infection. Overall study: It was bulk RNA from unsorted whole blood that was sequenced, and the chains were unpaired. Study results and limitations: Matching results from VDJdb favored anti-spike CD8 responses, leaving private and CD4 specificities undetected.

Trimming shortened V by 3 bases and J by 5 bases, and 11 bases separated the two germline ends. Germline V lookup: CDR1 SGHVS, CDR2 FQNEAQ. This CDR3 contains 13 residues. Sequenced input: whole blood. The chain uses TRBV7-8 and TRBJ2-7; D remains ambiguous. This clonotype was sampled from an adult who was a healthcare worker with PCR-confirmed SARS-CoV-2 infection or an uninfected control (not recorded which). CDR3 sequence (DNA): TGTGCCAGCAGCTTTGGGGTGGGTCACGAGCAGTACTTC. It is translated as CASSFGVGHEQYF. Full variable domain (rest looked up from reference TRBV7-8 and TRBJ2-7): GAGVSQSPRYKVAKRGQDVALRCDPISGHVSLFWYQQALGQGPEFLTYFQNEAQLDKSGLPSDRFFAERPEGSVSTLKIQRTQQEDSAVYLCASSFGVGHEQYFGPGTRLTVT.